These T cell receptor beta chains were read from a single sample in a study of beta chain features in type 1 diabetes. Measured with immunoSEQ multiplex PCR; TCRdb has only the in-frame clones, and not every one. The sample has more than 300,000 clones; around 8% are singletons. The sequencing sample was made of central memory CD4+ T cells from blood. These receptors all come from a woman between 18 and 29 years old in good health. CDR3s include the opening cysteine and the closing phenylalanine or tryptophan. The D gene is left open where the match is weak. Rows give clone size only sometimes, using once, few, many, or a class for an expanded clone.

many,TRBV7-2,TRBJ2-2,TRBD1,TGTGCCAGCAGCTTAGGCACCGACAGGGTGGCCGGGGAGCTGTTTTTT,CASSLGTDRVAGELFF
few,TRBV18,TRBJ2-7,NA,TGTGCCAGCTCAACCATGGGGGGGCAATTCTACGAGCAGTACTTC,CASSTMGGQFYEQYF
few,TRBV2,TRBJ2-7,NA,TGTGCCAGCAGTGAAGCGCTTCGAGGACTCCTTAACTCCTACGAGCAGTACTTC,CASSEALRGLLNSYEQYF
NA,TRBV6-1,TRBJ2-5,NA,TGTGCCAGCAGTGGGAAGGCAGGGCGATCGGAGACCCAGTACTTC,CASSGKAGRSETQYF
few,TRBV7-3,TRBJ2-1,NA,TGTGCCAGCAGCTTAACAGGCTACAATGAGCAGTTCTTC,CASSLTGYNEQFF
few,TRBV15,TRBJ1-1,NA,TGTGCCACCAGCAGAGAGGGGGGCGGCACTGAAGCTTTCTTT,CATSREGGGTEAFF
few,TRBV7-2,TRBJ1-1,TRBD1,TGTGCCAGCAGCCGAAACAGGGGCCCTGAAGCTTTCTTT,CASSRNRGPEAFF
many,TRBV7-3,TRBJ2-3,NA,TGTGCCAGCTCGGGGGGCCGTGAAGATACGCAGTATTTT,CASSGGREDTQYF
NA,TRBV14,TRBJ2-3,NA,TGTGCCAGCAGCCCCCCAGACACAGATACGCAGTATTTT,CASSPPDTDTQYF
many,TRBV6-5,TRBJ1-2,NA,TGTGCCAGCAGGGAACGGGACACCCATAACTATGGCTACACCTTC,CASRERDTHNYGYTF
NA,TRBV7-3,TRBJ2-1,NA,TGTGCCAGCAGCTTTGGGTTAAGCAATGAGCAGTTCTTC,CASSFGLSNEQFF
few,TRBV9,TRBJ2-2,TRBD1,TGTGCCAGCAGCCCTCGACAGGGGGCACCGGCCGGGGAGCTGTTTTTT,CASSPRQGAPAGELFF
many,TRBV7-9,TRBJ2-1,NA,TGTGCCAGCAGCTCCGTTGCTAGCGACTACAATGAGCAGTTCTTC,CASSSVASDYNEQFF
NA,TRBV6-6,TRBJ2-7,NA,TGTGCCAGCACCCCGGGGGCACACTACGAGCAGTACTTC,CASTPGAHYEQYF
NA,TRBV4-3,TRBJ2-1,NA,TGCGCCAGCAGCCAAGAGTCGACAGCCTACAATGAGCAGTTCTTC,CASSQESTAYNEQFF
few,TRBV7-9,TRBJ2-5,TRBD1,TGTGCCAGCAGCGTGACAGGGGCCCAAGAGACCCAGTACTTC,CASSVTGAQETQYF
few,TRBV23-1,TRBJ2-1,NA,TGCGCCACATCGGATTTGAACAATGAGCAGTTCTTC,CATSDLNNEQFF
few,TRBV18,TRBJ1-2,NA,TGTGCCAGCTCACCACCCGCCGAGTACTATGGCTACACCTTC,CASSPPAEYYGYTF
NA,TRBV30,TRBJ2-1,TRBD2,TGTGCCTGGAGGCCGGGACTAGCCCCGGATGAGCAGTTCTTC,CAWRPGLAPDEQFF
NA,TRBV2,TRBJ2-1,NA,TGTGCCAGCACGGGAGACTATAACGGGGACCGCTACAATGAGCAGTTCTTC,CASTGDYNGDRYNEQFF
few,TRBV2,TRBJ2-1,TRBD2,TGTGCCAGCAGTGGCCCACCGACTAGCGAAATCTACAATGAGCAGTTCTTC,CASSGPPTSEIYNEQFF
few,TRBV4-3,TRBJ2-5,NA,TGCGCCAGCAGCCAAAATGGTCCCGGGACTGTGGGTGAGACCCAGTACTTC,CASSQNGPGTVGETQYF
few,TRBV5-6,TRBJ2-1,TRBD2,TGTGCCAGCACCCCAGCGACTAGCGGGAGCTCCTACAATGAGCAGTTCTTC,CASTPATSGSSYNEQFF
few,TRBV6-5,TRBJ2-1,NA,TGTGCCAGCAGTTACTCTTTATTGGCCAATGAGCAGTTCTTC,CASSYSLLANEQFF
NA,TRBV28,TRBJ2-5,NA,TGTGCCACCCAGGGGATGGACCAAGAGACCCAGTACTTC,CATQGMDQETQYF
NA,TRBV7-2,TRBJ2-5,TRBD2,TGTGCCAGCAGCTCTTGGATGGGACTAGCGGGTATACAAGAGACCCAGTACTTC,CASSSWMGLAGIQETQYF
many,TRBV28,TRBJ2-7,NA,TGTGCCAGCAGTTTATCAGGGGTCCGTTACGAGCAGTACTTC,CASSLSGVRYEQYF
few,TRBV28,TRBJ2-5,TRBD2,TGTGCCAGCAGTCCCCTAGCGGTTCAAGAGACCCAGTACTTC,CASSPLAVQETQYF
few,TRBV7-2,TRBJ1-3,NA,TGTGCCAGCAGCTTAGCCCCCCCAGTTTCTGGAAACACCATATATTTT,CASSLAPPVSGNTIYF
few,TRBV7-8,TRBJ1-4,NA,TGTGCCAGCAGCTTAAACAGGGTATCTAATGAAAAACTGTTTTTT,CASSLNRVSNEKLFF
NA,TRBV4-2,TRBJ2-7,NA,TGTGCCAGCAGCCACTCGGACAGCTATTACGAGCAGTACTTC,CASSHSDSYYEQYF
once,TRBV11-2,TRBJ2-3,TRBD2,TGTGCCAGCAGCTTAGATCACCTAGCGGGAGTCCAGGCAGATACGCAGTATTTT,CASSLDHLAGVQADTQYF
few,TRBV7-8,TRBJ2-2,NA,TGTGCCAGCAGCTTACAGGGAATGAACACCGGGGAGCTGTTTTTT,CASSLQGMNTGELFF
NA,TRBV7-9,TRBJ2-1,TRBD2,TGTGCCAGCAGCTTTCTTGGACTAGCTGGTGGTGAGCAGTTCTTC,CASSFLGLAGGEQFF
few,TRBV25-1,TRBJ2-3,NA,TGTGCCAGCAGTCCTAGCTCAGATGTCACAGATACGCAGTATTTT,CASSPSSDVTDTQYF
few,TRBV4-2,TRBJ2-1,TRBD1,TGTGCCAGCAGCCAAGGACAGGGGCGGAATGAGCAGTTCTTC,CASSQGQGRNEQFF
NA,TRBV2,TRBJ1-5,NA,TGTGCCAGCAGTGTCAATAGGGTGGGTCAGCCCCAGCATTTT,CASSVNRVGQPQHF
NA,TRBV14,TRBJ1-2,NA,TGTGCCAGCAGCCAAGATCGGCGCAGGGAGAGTTATGGCTACACCTTC,CASSQDRRRESYGYTF
NA,TRBV28,TRBJ2-6,TRBD1,TGTGCCAGCAGTGGGACAGGGCGGGTATCTGGGGCCAACGTCCTGACTTTC,CASSGTGRVSGANVLTF
many,TRBV27,TRBJ1-3,NA,TGTGCCAGCAGTTTACGGGGTTGGGGAAACACCATATATTTT,CASSLRGWGNTIYF
few,TRBV7-2,TRBJ2-7,NA,TGTGCCAGCAGCCGAGACAGGGACTACTACGAGCAGTACTTC,CASSRDRDYYEQYF
few,TRBV5-4,TRBJ1-2,TRBD1,TGTGCCAGCAGCCGGGAACAGGGGGCATCTGGCTACACCTTC,CASSREQGASGYTF
NA,TRBV13,TRBJ2-7,NA,TGTGCCAGCAGTGAGATGGGTATTCTCGAGCAGTACTTC,CASSEMGILEQYF
NA,TRBV27,TRBJ1-5,TRBD1,TGTGCCAGCAGTCAGCCGGGACAGGGGGTAGATCAGCCCCAGCATTTT,CASSQPGQGVDQPQHF
many,TRBV7-2,TRBJ2-3,TRBD2,TGTGCCAGCAGCTTCGGGACTAGCGGGGGGGTGGTGCTGACAGATACGCAGTATTTT,CASSFGTSGGVVLTDTQYF
few,TRBV11-2,TRBJ2-3,NA,TGTGCCAGCAGCTCAGGACTATTCCCTGGCACAGATACGCAGTATTTT,CASSSGLFPGTDTQYF
NA,TRBV6-6,TRBJ2-3,TRBD2,TGTGCCAGCAGTTACCTAGCGGGAGTAGGCGGGGATACGCAGTATTTT,CASSYLAGVGGDTQYF
few,TRBV5-4,TRBJ1-1,NA,TGTGCCAGCAGCCTAAAGGACAGATTGAACACTGAAGCTTTCTTT,CASSLKDRLNTEAFF
NA,TRBV2,TRBJ2-1,TRBD1,TGTGCCAGCAGTGTGGACAGGGCCTACAATGAGCAGTTCTTC,CASSVDRAYNEQFF
NA,TRBV6-1,TRBJ1-2,NA,TGTGCCAGCAGTGATTGGGCAGCCGGTCGTGCCTATGGCTACACCTTC,CASSDWAAGRAYGYTF